Here is one TCR beta chain with its context. As yet, its antigen is unknown. This specimen belongs to a study of PD-1 blockade in classical Hodgkin lymphoma. Method: immunoSEQ multiplex PCR; TCRdb's copy keeps in-frame clones and lacks some. The sample includes about 25,000 clones, around 94% of them seen just once. V gave up 11 bases and J gave up 2 bases, with 20 bases separating them. Germline-derived CDR1 and CDR2 are WNHNN and SYGVQD (reference sequence). The CDR3 is 15 residues long. Findings of the study overall: Still unresolved is the cause of the repertoire differences, which may be disease activity or prior therapy. As was reported, newly diagnosed patients showed lower baseline TCR diversity than healthy donors did.

Time point specified: newly diagnosed, previously untreated cHL patient sample. Comparison came from newly diagnosed, untreated classical Hodgkin lymphoma PBMCs. Material for sequencing was peripheral blood mononuclear cells (PBMCs). The gene calls are TRBV10-1 and TRBJ2-3, with TRBD2 as a possible D gene (5 bases). The sequence derives from a human donor with classical Hodgkin lymphoma. The CDR3 DNA sequence: TGCGCCGAGAGGGAGCATCGTCTGTACACAGATACGCAGTATTTT. Protein: CAEREHRLYTDTQYF.